This T cell receptor beta chain was found in a study of preoperative IRX-2 immunotherapy in early breast cancer. Stated treatment: preoperative locoregional IRX-2 cytokine immunotherapy. Patients received preoperative, locoregional IRX-2 cytokine immunotherapy in a phase Ib study. Germline-derived CDR1 and CDR2 are LNHNV and YYDKDF (reference sequence). The CDR3 loop spans 13 amino acids. V was pared by 9 bases and J by 5 bases, with 14 bases between. Sequencing was performed with immunoSEQ multiplex PCR; in TCRdb, only in-frame clones are kept and a portion is missing. The sample has more than 50,000 clones, roughly 94% seen once.

J is TRBJ2-1 and V is TRBV15; tentative D call: TRBD1 (6 bases). The TCR sequence derives from a human donor with breast cancer. The sample was collected from a patient treated with IRX-2 immunotherapy. The CDR3 DNA reads as TGTGCCACTAGGGACAAGTCTCACAATGAGCAGTTCTTC. Residues: CATRDKSHNEQFF.